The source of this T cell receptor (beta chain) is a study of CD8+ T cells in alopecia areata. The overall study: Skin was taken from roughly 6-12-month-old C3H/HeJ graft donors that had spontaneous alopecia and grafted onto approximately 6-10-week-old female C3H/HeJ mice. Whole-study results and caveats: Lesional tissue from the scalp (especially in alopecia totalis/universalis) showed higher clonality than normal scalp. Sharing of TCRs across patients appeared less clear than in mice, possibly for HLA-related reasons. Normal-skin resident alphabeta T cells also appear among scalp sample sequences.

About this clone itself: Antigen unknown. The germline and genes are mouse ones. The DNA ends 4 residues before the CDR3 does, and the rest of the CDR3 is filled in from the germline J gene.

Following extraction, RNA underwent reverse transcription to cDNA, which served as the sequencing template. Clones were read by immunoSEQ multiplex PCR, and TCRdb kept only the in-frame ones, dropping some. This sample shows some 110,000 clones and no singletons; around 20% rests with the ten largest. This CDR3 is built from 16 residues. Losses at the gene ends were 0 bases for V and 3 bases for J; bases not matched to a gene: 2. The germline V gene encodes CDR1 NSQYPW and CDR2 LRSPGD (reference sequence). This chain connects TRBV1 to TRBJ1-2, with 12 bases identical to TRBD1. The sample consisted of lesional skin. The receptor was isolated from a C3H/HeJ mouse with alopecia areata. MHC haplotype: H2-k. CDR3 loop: CTCSAEGTGGDSDYTF. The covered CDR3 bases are TGCACCTGCAGTGCAGAGGGGACAGGGGGCGACTCC.